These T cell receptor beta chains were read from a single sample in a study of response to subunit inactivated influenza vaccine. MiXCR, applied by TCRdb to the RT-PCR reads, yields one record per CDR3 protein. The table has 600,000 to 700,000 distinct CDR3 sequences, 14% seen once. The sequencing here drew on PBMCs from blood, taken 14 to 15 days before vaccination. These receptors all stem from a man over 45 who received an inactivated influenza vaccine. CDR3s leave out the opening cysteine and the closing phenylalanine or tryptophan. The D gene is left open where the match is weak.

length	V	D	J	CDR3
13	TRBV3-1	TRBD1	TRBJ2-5	ASSRSDRGRETQY
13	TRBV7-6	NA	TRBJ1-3	ASSLEPSSGNTIY
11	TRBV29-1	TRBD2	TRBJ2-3	SVSGETTDTQY
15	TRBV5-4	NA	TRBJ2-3	ASSSYGAGAWTDTQY
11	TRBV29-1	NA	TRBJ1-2	SVDQGENYGYT
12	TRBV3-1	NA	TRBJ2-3	ASSQVPFGDTQY
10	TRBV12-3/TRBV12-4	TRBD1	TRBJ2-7	ASSTDRYEQY
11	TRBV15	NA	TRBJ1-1	ATSSRTTTEAF
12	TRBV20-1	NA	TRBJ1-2	SAMATSFNYGYT
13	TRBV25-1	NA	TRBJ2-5	ASSEIGFIGETQY
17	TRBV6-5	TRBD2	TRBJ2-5	ASSYSISSGRAGGKTQY
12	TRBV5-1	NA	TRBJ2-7	ASSLDRSSYEQY
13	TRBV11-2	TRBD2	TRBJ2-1	ASSPIGGAYNEQF
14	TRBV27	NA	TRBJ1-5	ASSLTVGRGNQPQH
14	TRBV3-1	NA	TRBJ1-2	ASSQPGRGHAYGYT
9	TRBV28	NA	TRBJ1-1	ASSFKAEAF
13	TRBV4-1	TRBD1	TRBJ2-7	ASSPRDSANYEQY